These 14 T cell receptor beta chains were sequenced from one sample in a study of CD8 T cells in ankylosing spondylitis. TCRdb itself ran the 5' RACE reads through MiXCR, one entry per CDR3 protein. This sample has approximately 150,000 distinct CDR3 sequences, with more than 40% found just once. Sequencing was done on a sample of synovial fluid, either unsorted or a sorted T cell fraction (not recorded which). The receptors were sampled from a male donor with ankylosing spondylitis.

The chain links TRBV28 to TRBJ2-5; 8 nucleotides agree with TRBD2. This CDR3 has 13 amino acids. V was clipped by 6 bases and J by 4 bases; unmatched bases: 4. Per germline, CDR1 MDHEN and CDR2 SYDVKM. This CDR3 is CASSRGGRETQYF. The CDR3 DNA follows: TGTGCCAGCAGCCGGGGGGGAAGAGAGACCCAGTACTTC.

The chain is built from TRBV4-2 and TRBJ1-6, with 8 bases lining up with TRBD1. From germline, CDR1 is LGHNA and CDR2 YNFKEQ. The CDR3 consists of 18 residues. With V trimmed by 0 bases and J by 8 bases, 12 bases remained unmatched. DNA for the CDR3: TGTGCCAGCAGCCAAGAGATCCGGACAGGGTGGTTGGATTCACCCCTCCACTTT. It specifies CASSQEIRTGWLDSPLHF.

The CDR3 region has the DNA TGCAGTGCTAGAGTCCCTTTCTCTGGAAACACCATATATTTT. Encoded protein: CSARVPFSGNTIYF. The chain carries TRBV20-1 and TRBJ1-3; D remains unclear. Germline CDR1 is DFQATT and CDR2 is SNEGSKA (reference sequence). The germline V and J ends were trimmed by 1 base and 0 bases, with 7 bases remaining between them. The CDR3 spans 14 residues.

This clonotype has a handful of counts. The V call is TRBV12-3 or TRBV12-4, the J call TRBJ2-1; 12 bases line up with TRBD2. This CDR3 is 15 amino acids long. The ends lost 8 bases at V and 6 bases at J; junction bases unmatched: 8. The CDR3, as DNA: TGTGCCAGCGGTGGGACTAGCGGGCGGGCCAATGAGCAGTTCTTC. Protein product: CASGGTSGRANEQFF.

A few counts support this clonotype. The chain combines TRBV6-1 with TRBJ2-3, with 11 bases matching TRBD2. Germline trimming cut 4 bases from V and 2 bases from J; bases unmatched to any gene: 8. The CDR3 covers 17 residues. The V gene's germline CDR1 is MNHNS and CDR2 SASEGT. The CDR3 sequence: CASSAQLAGGYTDTQYF. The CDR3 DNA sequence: TGTGCCAGCAGTGCACAGCTAGCGGGGGGTTACACAGATACGCAGTATTTT.

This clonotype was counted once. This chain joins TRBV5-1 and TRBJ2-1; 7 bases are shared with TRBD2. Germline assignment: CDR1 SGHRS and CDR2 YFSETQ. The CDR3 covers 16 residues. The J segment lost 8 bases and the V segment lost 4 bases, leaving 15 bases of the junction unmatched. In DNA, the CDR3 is TGCGCCAGCAGCCCATACTATAGCGGGCCGGGGGATGAGCAGTTCTTC. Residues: CASSPYYSGPGDEQFF.

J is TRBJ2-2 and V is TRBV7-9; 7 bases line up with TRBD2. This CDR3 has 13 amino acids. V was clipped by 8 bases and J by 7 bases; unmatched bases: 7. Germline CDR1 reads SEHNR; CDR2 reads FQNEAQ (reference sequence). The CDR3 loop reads CASPRLAGGELFF. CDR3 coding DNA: TGTGCCAGCCCTAGACTAGCCGGCGGGGAGCTGTTTTTT. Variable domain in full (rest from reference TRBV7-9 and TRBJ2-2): DTGVSQNPRHKITKRGQNVTFRCDPISEHNRLYWYRQTLGQGPEFLTYFQNEAQLEKSRLLSDRFSAERPKGSFSTLEIQRTEQGDSAMYLCASPRLAGGELFFGEGSRLTVL.

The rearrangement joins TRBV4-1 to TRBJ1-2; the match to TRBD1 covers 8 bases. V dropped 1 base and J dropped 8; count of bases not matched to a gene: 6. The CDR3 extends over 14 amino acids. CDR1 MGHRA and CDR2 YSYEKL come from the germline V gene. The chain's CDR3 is CASSQGVGQVGYTF. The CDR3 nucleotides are TGCGCCAGCAGCCAAGGGGTGGGACAGGTCGGCTACACCTTC.

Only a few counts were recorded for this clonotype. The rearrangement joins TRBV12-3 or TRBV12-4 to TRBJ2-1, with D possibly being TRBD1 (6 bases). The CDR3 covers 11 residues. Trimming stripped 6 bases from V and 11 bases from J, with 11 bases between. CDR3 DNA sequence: TGTGCCAGCAGCCCCGGGACACAGCAGTTCTTC. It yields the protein CASSPGTQQFF.

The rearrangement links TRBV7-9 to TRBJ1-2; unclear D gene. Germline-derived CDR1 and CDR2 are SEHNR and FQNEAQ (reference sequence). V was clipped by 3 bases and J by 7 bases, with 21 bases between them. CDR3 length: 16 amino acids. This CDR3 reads CASSFWWQPPKFGYTF. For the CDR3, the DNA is TGTGCCAGCAGCTTTTGGTGGCAGCCGCCTAAGTTTGGCTACACCTTC.

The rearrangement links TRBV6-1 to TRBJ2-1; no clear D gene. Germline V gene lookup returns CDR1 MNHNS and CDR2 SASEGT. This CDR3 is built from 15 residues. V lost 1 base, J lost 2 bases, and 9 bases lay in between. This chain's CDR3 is CASSEDQVPYNEQFF. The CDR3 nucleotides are TGTGCCAGCAGTGAAGACCAGGTTCCCTACAATGAGCAGTTCTTC.

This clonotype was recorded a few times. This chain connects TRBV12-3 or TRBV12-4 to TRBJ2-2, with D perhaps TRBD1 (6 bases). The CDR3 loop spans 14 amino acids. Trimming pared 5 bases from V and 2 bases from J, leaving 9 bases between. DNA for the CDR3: TGTGCCAGCAGTGGGGGACATAACACCGGGGAGCTGTTTTTT. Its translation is CASSGGHNTGELFF.

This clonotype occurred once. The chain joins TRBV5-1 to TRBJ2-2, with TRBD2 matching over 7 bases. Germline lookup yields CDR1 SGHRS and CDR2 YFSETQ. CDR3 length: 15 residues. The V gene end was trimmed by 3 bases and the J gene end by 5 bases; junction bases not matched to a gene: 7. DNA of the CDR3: TGCGCCAGCAGCTCTGTAGCGGGCGGTACCGGGGAGCTGTTTTTT. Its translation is CASSSVAGGTGELFF.

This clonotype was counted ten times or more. The CDR3 DNA is TGTGCCAGCAGTTTACAACTAGCGGGAGCGGGCACCTACAATGAGCAGTTCTTC. The encoded protein is CASSLQLAGAGTYNEQFF. The chain is built from TRBV28 and TRBJ2-1, with TRBD2 matching 11 bases. The CDR3 is made up of 18 amino acids. Trimming took 2 bases from V and 2 from J; bases not matched to a gene: 8. Germline loops: CDR1 MDHEN, CDR2 SYDVKM.